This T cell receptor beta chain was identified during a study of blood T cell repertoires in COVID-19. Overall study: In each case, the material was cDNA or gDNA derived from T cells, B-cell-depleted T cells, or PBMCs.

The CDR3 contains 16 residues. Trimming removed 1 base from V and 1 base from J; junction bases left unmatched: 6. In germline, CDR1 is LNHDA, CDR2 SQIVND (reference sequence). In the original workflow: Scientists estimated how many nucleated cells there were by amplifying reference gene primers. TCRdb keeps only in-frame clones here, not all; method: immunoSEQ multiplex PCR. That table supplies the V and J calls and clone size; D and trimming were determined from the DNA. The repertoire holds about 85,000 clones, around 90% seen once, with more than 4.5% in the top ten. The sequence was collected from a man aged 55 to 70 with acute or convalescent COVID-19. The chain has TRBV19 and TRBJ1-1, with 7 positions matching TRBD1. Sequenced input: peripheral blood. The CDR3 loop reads CASSIVGQGENTEAFF. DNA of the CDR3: TGTGCCAGTAGTATAGTAGGTCAGGGGGAGAACACTGAAGCTTTCTTT.